This T cell receptor beta chain was identified during a study of blood T cells in healthy people across ages. The V segment lost 0 bases and the J segment 4 bases; nucleotides outside the gene matches: 7. The germline V gene encodes CDR1 LGHDT and CDR2 YNNKEL (reference sequence). The CDR3 spans 16 residues. For the second PCR, which ran for roughly 6 to 12 cycles, a sample-barcoded 5' primer and a J-beta primer mix were used. Every single cDNA molecule received a tag from a template-switch adaptor with 12 random nucleotides. TCRdb fed the 5' RACE reads into MiXCR, producing one record per CDR3 protein. The data hold 800,000 to 950,000 distinct CDR3 sequences, with roughly 28% observed a single time. With regard to this clonotype: A read error may be the cause here, since a much bigger clone is one base away.

The sample also formed part of further work on T cells of mothers and their children. That work adds: Study donors consisted of three healthy Caucasian mothers and their six children.

The sequenced sample was blood. The source is a woman aged 40-49 years in good health. The V and J genes are TRBV3-1 and TRBJ1-2; 8 nucleotides line up with TRBD1. The CDR3 reads CASSQEDEGQAYGYTF. CDR3 DNA sequence: TGTGCCAGCAGCCAAGAGGATGAGGGACAGGCCTATGGCTACACCTTC.